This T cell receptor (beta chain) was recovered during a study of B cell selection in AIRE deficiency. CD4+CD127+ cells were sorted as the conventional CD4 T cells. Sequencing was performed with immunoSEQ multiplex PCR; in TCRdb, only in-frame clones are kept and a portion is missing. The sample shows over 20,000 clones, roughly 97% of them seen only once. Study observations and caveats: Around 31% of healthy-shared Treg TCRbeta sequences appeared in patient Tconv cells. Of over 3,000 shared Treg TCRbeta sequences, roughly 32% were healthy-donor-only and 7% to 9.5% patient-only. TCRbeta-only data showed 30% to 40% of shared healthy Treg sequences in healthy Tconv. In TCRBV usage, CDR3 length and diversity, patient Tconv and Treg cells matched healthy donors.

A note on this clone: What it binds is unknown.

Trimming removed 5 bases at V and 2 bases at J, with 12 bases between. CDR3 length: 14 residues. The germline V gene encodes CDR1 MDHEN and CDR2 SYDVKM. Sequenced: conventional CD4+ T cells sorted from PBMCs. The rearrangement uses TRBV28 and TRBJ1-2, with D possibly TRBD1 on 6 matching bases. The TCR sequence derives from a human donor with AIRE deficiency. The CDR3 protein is CASSTGTKNYGYTF. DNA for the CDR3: TGTGCCAGCAGTACCGGGACAAAGAACTATGGCTACACCTTC.